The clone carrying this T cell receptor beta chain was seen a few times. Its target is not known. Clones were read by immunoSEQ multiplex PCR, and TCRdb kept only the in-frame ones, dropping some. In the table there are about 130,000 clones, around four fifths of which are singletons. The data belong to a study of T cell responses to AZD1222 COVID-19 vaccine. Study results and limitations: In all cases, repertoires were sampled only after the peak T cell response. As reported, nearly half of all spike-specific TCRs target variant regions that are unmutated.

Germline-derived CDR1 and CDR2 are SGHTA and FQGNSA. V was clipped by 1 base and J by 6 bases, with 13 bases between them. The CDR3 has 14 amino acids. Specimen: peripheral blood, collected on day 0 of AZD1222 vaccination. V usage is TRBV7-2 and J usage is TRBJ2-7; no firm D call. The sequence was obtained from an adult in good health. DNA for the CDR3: TGTGCCAGCAGCTTAGGGGTCTTCGGGTCCGAGCAGTACTTC. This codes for CASSLGVFGSEQYF. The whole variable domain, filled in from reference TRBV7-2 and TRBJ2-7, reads GAGVSQSPSNKVTEKGKDVELRCDPISGHTALYWYRQSLGQGLEFLIYFQGNSAPDKSGLPSDRFSAERTGGSVSTLTIQRTQQEDSAVYLCASSLGVFGSEQYFGPGTRLTVT.